The 25 T cell receptor beta chains in this list originate from one sample, sequenced in a study of blood T cell repertoires in COVID-19. The repertoire was sequenced with immunoSEQ multiplex PCR; TCRdb's copy has only in-frame clones and lacks some. The repertoire holds around 250,000 clones, with approximately 91% as singletons. Sequencing input: PBMCs or T cells enriched from blood (not recorded which). The source of these receptors is a human donor in a cohort exposed to, infected with or recovered from COVID-19 (not recorded which). The donor label of this sample is uncertain.

The table lists this clone with a count of one. This rearrangement joins TRBV6-5 to TRBJ2-7, with D perhaps matching TRBD1 (6 bases). V was cut by 0 bases and J by 2 bases, with 11 bases left in between. Per germline, CDR1 MNHEY and CDR2 SVGAGI. The CDR3 is 15 residues long. Here the CDR3 DNA reads TGTGCCAGCAGTTACTCCCTGGGGGCGGCCTACGAGCAGTACTTC. This translates into CASSYSLGAAYEQYF.

The CDR3 sequence is CASSEQGQGYGYTF. CDR3 bases: TGTGCCAGCAGCGAACAGGGACAAGGCTATGGCTACACCTTC. This sequence joins TRBV28 and TRBJ1-2, with a possible D match to TRBD1 (6 bases). Germline loops: CDR1 MDHEN, CDR2 SYDVKM. The CDR3 sequence is 14 residues long. V lost 6 bases, J lost 4 bases, and 15 bases lay in between.

In this sample, this clone turned up once. The gene calls are TRBV19 and TRBJ1-2; D is undetermined. CDR1 and CDR2 (germline): LNHDA, SQIVND (reference sequence). The CDR3 sequence is 11 residues long. V was cut by 9 bases and J by 3 bases, with 8 bases left in between. The CDR3 DNA is TGTGCCAGCGAGAAAGACTATGGCTACACCTTC. Its translation is CASEKDYGYTF.

The chain couples TRBV3-1 (or the pseudogene TRBV3-2) to TRBJ2-5; TRBD1 matches 8 bases. V was clipped by 4 bases and J by 1 base; unmatched bases: 2. This CDR3 has 14 amino acids. Germline V gene sequence: CDR1 LGHDT, CDR2 YNNKEL (reference sequence). CDR3: CASSRDRSQETQYF. CDR3 coding DNA: TGTGCCAGCAGCCGGGACAGGAGCCAAGAGACCCAGTACTTC.

This rearrangement joins TRBV5-1 to TRBJ2-7, with TRBD1 matching over 8 bases. The ends lost 5 bases at V and 3 bases at J; junction bases unmatched: 4. CDR3 length: 13 residues. CDR1 SGHRS and CDR2 YFSETQ come from the germline V gene. The CDR3 loop is CASSRTGNYEQYF. Written as DNA, the CDR3 is TGCGCCAGCAGTCGGACAGGGAACTACGAGCAGTACTTC.

This chain links TRBV12-3 or TRBV12-4 with TRBJ2-7; a possible D gene is TRBD1 (5 bases). V lost 1 base to trimming and J lost 7 bases, with 11 bases between them. CDR3 length: 13 amino acids. CDR3 loop: CASSLGQGGEQYF. The CDR3 bases are TGTGCCAGCAGTTTAGGGCAGGGTGGGGAGCAGTACTTC.

CDR3 coding DNA: TGTGCCAGCAGCGCTTACAGGGGATGGGGCTACACCTTC. This codes for CASSAYRGWGYTF. This chain connects TRBV11-1 to TRBJ1-2; TRBD1 aligns across 7 bases. Germline V gene data show CDR1 as SGHAT and CDR2 as FQDESV (reference sequence). Trimming took 5 bases from V and 8 from J; bases not matched to a gene: 8. This CDR3 has 13 residues.

The chain carries TRBV5-1 and TRBJ2-5; 7 bases align to TRBD1. The CDR3 loop spans 13 amino acids. The germline gives CDR1 SGHRS, CDR2 YFSETQ. V lost 4 bases, J lost 4 bases, and 4 bases stayed unmatched. CDR3 DNA: TGCGCCAGCAGCAGCGACAGGGCAGAGACCCAGTACTTC. This encodes CASSSDRAETQYF.

Here the CDR3 DNA reads TGTGCCAGCAGCTTGGGACAGTTTAAAAACATTCAGTACTTC. Translation gives CASSLGQFKNIQYF. This chain links TRBV5-6 with TRBJ2-4; weak D call: TRBD1 (5 bases). Trimming shortened V by 0 bases and J by 4 bases, and 8 bases separated the two germline ends. The germline CDR1 and CDR2 sequences are SGHDT and YYEEEE. There are 14 residues in the CDR3.

This sequence joins TRBV25-1 and TRBJ1-1; TRBD1 is a possible D gene (6 bases). The V end lost 3 bases, the J end lost 1 base, and 21 bases lay between the germline ends. The CDR3 has 18 residues. Germline V lookup: CDR1 MGHDK, CDR2 SYGVNS. The DNA for the CDR3 is TGTGCCAGCAGTGATAACCGCCGGGACAATTTTCCGAACACTGAAGCTTTCTTT. Protein: CASSDNRRDNFPNTEAFF.

Here the CDR3 reads CASSILAGGELFF. The CDR3 nucleotides read TGTGCCAGCAGCATACTAGCGGGGGGGGAGCTGTTTTTT. The chain has TRBV12-3 or TRBV12-4 and TRBJ2-2; 10 bases line up with TRBD2. The CDR3 has 13 amino acids. V trimming: 6 bases; J trimming: 8 bases; junction bases outside the gene matches: 3.

This chain links TRBV6-6 with TRBJ1-3, with 12 positions matching TRBD1. V dropped 7 bases and J dropped 0; count of bases not matched to a gene: 16. Germline CDR1 MNHNY, CDR2 SVGAGI (reference sequence). The CDR3 contains 20 residues. CDR3 protein: CASTYVRDRGLSLSGNTIYF. CDR3 DNA: TGTGCCAGCACCTATGTCCGGGACAGGGGGCTGTCTCTCTCTGGAAACACCATATATTTT.

The V gene is TRBV15, the J gene TRBJ2-7, with 9 bases aligning to TRBD1. The CDR3 sequence is 16 residues long. The junction had 9 bases not matched to a gene; V was cut back by 0 bases and J by 6 bases. Germline CDR1 is LNHNV and CDR2 is YYDKDF (reference sequence). The CDR3 loop reads CATSRDKGQGRSEQYF. CDR3 nucleotides: TGTGCCACCAGCAGAGATAAGGGACAGGGTAGGTCCGAGCAGTACTTC.

This chain joins TRBV7-3 and TRBJ2-3; D is possibly TRBD2 (7 bases). V was pared by 5 bases and J by 4 bases, with 10 bases between. The CDR3 has 13 amino acids. CDR1 is SGHTA, CDR2 FQGTGA, per germline. The CDR3 loop reads CASSNGGPDTQYF. As DNA, the CDR3 is TGTGCCAGCAGCAACGGGGGGCCAGATACGCAGTATTTT.

The chain recombines TRBV5-1 with TRBJ1-1; D remains unclear. CDR1 and CDR2 (germline): SGHRS, YFSETQ. This CDR3 has 11 amino acids. Trimming removed 0 bases from V and 8 bases from J, with 5 bases in between. The DNA of the CDR3 is TGCGCCAGCAGCTTGGGGCCCGAAGCTTTCTTT. The encoded protein is CASSLGPEAFF.

This chain joins TRBV9 and TRBJ2-2; TRBD2 aligns across 13 bases. The CDR3 loop spans 19 amino acids. CDR1 is SGDLS and CDR2 is YYNGEE in the germline V gene. V lost 2 bases to trimming and J lost 6 bases; unmatched junction nucleotides: 13. The CDR3 nucleotides are TGTGCCAGCAGCGTGGCCACTAGCGGGGGGGCCGGAGGTGCCGGGGAGCTGTTTTTT. Translating gives CASSVATSGGAGGAGELFF.

This clone was counted once. This chain uses TRBV2 with TRBJ1-4; a weak D match, TRBD1 (5 bases). Germline V gene sequence: CDR1 SNHLY, CDR2 FYNNEI. V lost 4 bases to trimming and J lost 7 bases, with 10 bases between them. The CDR3 length is 13 residues. The CDR3 bases are TGTGCCAGCAGTGCGACAGAAGGTGAAAAACTGTTTTTT. This encodes CASSATEGEKLFF.

The J gene is TRBJ1-4, the V gene TRBV5-1; D is unresolved. Germline V CDR1 and CDR2: SGHRS, YFSETQ. The CDR3 contains 15 residues. The V and J ends lost 0 bases and 0 bases respectively, with 6 bases between them. For the CDR3, the DNA is TGCGCCAGCAGCTTGGGACACGCAACTAATGAAAAACTGTTTTTT. Protein: CASSLGHATNEKLFF.

The rearrangement uses TRBV4-3 and TRBJ2-7; 7 nucleotides match TRBD2. J gave up 3 bases and V 2 bases, and 1 base lay outside the gene matches. The CDR3 extends over 13 amino acids. In germline, CDR1 is LGHNA, CDR2 YSLEER. The CDR3 DNA reads TGCGCCAGCAGCCAATGGGAGGGCTACGAGCAGTACTTC. Protein: CASSQWEGYEQYF.

The CDR3 DNA reads TGTGCCAGCAGTTTAGAGGGAAGGGATAGGAATCAGCCCCAGCATTTT. It yields the protein CASSLEGRDRNQPQHF. The chain recombines TRBV27 with TRBJ1-5, with no clear D. The CDR3 contains 16 residues. The germline V gene has CDR1 MNHEY and CDR2 SMNVEV (reference sequence). V was pared by 2 bases and J by 4 bases, with 15 bases between.

A few counts support this clone. The CDR3 DNA is TGTGCCAGCAGTCCGGGGAGCAATCAGCCCCAGCATTTT. Its translation is CASSPGSNQPQHF. The gene calls are TRBV6-2 or TRBV6-3 and TRBJ1-5; D is unclear. Germline-derived CDR1 and CDR2 are MNHEY and SVGEGT. Trimming removed 5 bases at V and 1 base at J, with 6 bases between. The CDR3 loop spans 13 amino acids.

The rearrangement links TRBV4-3 to TRBJ1-1, with 9 bases fitting TRBD1. Germline V lookup: CDR1 LGHNA, CDR2 YSLEER. This CDR3 contains 15 residues. The trim removed 0 bases at V and 11 bases at J, leaving 10 bases unmatched. CDR3 sequence: CASSQDRTGGAGAFF. As DNA, the CDR3 is TGCGCCAGCAGCCAAGATAGAACAGGGGGCGCTGGGGCTTTCTTT.

The V gene is TRBV10-2, the J gene TRBJ1-6; 8 positions agree with TRBD1. With 3 bases clipped from V and 17 bases from J, the junction kept 6 bases outside the gene matches. This CDR3 is built from 12 residues. Germline CDR1 reads WSHSY; CDR2 reads SAAADI. The CDR3 bases are TGCGCCAGCAGTGAAGAGGGACAGGTTTTCCACTTT. It codes for CASSEEGQVFHF.

CDR3 coding DNA: TGTGCCAGCAGCCAAGGAGACTGGCCTTTGGCTTTCTTT. Translation gives CASSQGDWPLAFF. The rearrangement uses TRBV4-2 and TRBJ1-1; D gene uncertain. CDR1 is LGHNA and CDR2 is YNFKEQ in the germline V gene. V was cut by 1 base and J by 11 bases, with 14 bases left in between. This CDR3 spans 13 amino acids.

The V and J genes are TRBV11-2 and TRBJ1-5; maybe TRBD1 (6 bases). Trimming stripped 0 bases from V and 6 bases from J, with 9 bases between. CDR1 is SGHAT and CDR2 is FQNNGV in the germline V gene. The CDR3 runs 14 residues. The CDR3 loop is CASSLDRGGQPQHF. DNA for the CDR3: TGTGCCAGCAGCTTAGACAGGGGCGGTCAGCCCCAGCATTTT.